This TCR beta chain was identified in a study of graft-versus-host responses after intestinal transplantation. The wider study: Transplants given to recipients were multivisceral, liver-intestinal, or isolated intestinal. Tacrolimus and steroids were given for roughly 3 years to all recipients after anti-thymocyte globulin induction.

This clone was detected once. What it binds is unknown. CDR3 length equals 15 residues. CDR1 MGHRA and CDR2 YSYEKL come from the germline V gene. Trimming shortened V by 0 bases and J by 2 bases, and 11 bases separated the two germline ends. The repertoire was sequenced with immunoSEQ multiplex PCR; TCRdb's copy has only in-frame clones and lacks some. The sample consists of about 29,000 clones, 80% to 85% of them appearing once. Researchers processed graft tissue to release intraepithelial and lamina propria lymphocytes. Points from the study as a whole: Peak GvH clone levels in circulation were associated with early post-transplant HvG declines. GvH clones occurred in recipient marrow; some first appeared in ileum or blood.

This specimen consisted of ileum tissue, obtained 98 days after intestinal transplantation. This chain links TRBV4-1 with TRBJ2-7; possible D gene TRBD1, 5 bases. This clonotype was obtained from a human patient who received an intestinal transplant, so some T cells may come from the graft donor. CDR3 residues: CASSQDSTGPYEQYF. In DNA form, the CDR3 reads TGCGCCAGCAGCCAAGATTCAACAGGACCCTACGAGCAGTACTTC.